This T cell receptor beta chain was identified during a study of blood T cell repertoires in COVID-19. For the study at large: Acute and convalescent COVID-19 samples came from the United States, Italy and Spain. PBMCs, B-cell-depleted T cells, or T cells provided the cDNA or gDNA that made up the material.

Generated by immunoSEQ multiplex PCR, the TCRdb table keeps only in-frame clones and is missing some. This table has some 59,000 clones, 80% to 85% appearing once. This CDR3 has 14 amino acids. Trimming removed 7 bases from V and 6 bases from J; junction bases left unmatched: 11. The germline CDR1 and CDR2 sequences are MDHEN and SYDVKM. The J gene is TRBJ1-1, the V gene TRBV28, with 7 bases that match TRBD1. The specimen sequenced was peripheral blood. The sequence was collected from a man aged 25 to 45 with COVID-19, enrolled during active disease. The CDR3, as DNA: TGTGCCAGCACGTTTAACCCCCAGGGGGCTGAAGCTTTCTTT. It translates to CASTFNPQGAEAFF.